A selection of T cell receptor beta chains follows, all from one sample in a study of T cell repertoires in cytomegalovirus infection. TCRdb reprocessed the reads via MiXCR and lists one record per CDR3 protein. The sample holds 450,000 to 600,000 distinct CDR3 sequences, around a third seen once. Antigens of these TCRs are unknown. This specimen was cultured PBMCs, taken from culture after CMV antigen stimulation. These receptors came from a human donor in good health (CMV status not recorded). Some clones in this sample may be carry-over from other donors' samples. The CDR3 runs from the conserved cysteine through the conserved F or W. Fields, in order: J gene, D gene, clone size, V gene, CDR3 protein, CDR3 DNA. The D gene is left open where the match is weak. Where a row states a size, it is once, few, many or the class of an expanded clone; other rows omit it.

J: TRBJ2-5
D: .
size: .
V: TRBV9
CDR3: CASSVDVGVGETQYF
DNA: TGTGCCAGCAGCGTAGATGTGGGAGTCGGAGAGACCCAGTACTTC

J: TRBJ2-1
D: TRBD2
size: .
V: TRBV6-6
CDR3: CASSYSPSGHLYNEQFF
DNA: TGTGCCAGCAGTTACTCGCCTAGCGGGCACCTCTACAATGAGCAGTTCTTC

J: TRBJ2-3
D: TRBD2
size: few
V: TRBV20-1
CDR3: CSARDLAGRTDTQYF
DNA: TGCAGTGCTAGAGATCTAGCGGGACGGACAGATACGCAGTATTTT

J: TRBJ1-1
D: .
size: .
V: TRBV28
CDR3: CASSPPDLLDTEAFF
DNA: TGTGCCAGCAGTCCCCCGGACCTATTGGACACTGAAGCTTTCTTT

J: TRBJ2-3
D: .
size: .
V: TRBV20-1
CDR3: CSASYRQAGDTQYF
DNA: TGCAGTGCTAGCTACCGACAGGCTGGAGATACGCAGTATTTT

J: TRBJ1-1
D: .
size: .
V: TRBV28
CDR3: CASSSFRGLVNTEAFF
DNA: TGTGCCAGCAGTTCGTTTCGGGGGCTGGTGAACACTGAAGCTTTCTTT

J: TRBJ1-6
D: .
size: few
V: TRBV7-6
CDR3: CASTWGDSPLHF
DNA: TGTGCCAGCACCTGGGGGGATTCACCCCTCCACTTT

J: TRBJ1-6
D: .
size: few
V: TRBV7-3
CDR3: CASSLNINSPLHF
DNA: TGTGCCAGCAGCTTAAATATTAATTCACCCCTCCACTTT

J: TRBJ2-3
D: .
size: .
V: TRBV5-4
CDR3: CASSYRFITSTDTQYF
DNA: TGTGCCAGCAGCTATAGGTTTATCACTAGCACAGATACGCAGTATTTT

J: TRBJ1-5
D: .
size: .
V: TRBV12-3/TRBV12-4
CDR3: CASSSPGRAQPQHF
DNA: TGTGCCAGCAGTTCCCCCGGGCGAGCGCAGCCCCAGCATTTT

J: TRBJ2-1
D: .
size: few
V: TRBV27
CDR3: CASSLITRGYNEQFF
DNA: TGTGCCAGCAGTTTAATCACCCGGGGTTACAATGAGCAGTTCTTC

J: TRBJ1-6
D: .
size: .
V: TRBV7-3
CDR3: CASSSGQYNSPLHF
DNA: TGTGCCAGCAGCTCCGGACAGTATAATTCACCCCTCCACTTT

J: TRBJ2-3
D: TRBD2
size: .
V: TRBV7-2
CDR3: CASRLAGRTDTQYF
DNA: TGTGCCAGCAGATTAGCGGGCCGCACAGATACGCAGTATTTT

J: TRBJ1-5
D: .
size: .
V: TRBV6-2/TRBV6-3
CDR3: CASSRLATPYSNQPQHF
DNA: TGTGCCAGCAGTCGACTGGCGACACCTTATAGCAATCAGCCCCAGCATTTT

J: TRBJ2-3
D: TRBD2
size: .
V: TRBV9
CDR3: CASSVGAGGPGTDTQYF
DNA: TGTGCCAGCAGCGTTGGAGCGGGAGGGCCGGGCACAGATACGCAGTATTTT

J: TRBJ2-5
D: .
size: .
V: TRBV15
CDR3: CATSREPGGIKETQYF
DNA: TGTGCCACCAGCAGAGAGCCGGGGGGCATCAAAGAGACCCAGTACTTC

J: TRBJ1-1
D: .
size: .
V: TRBV6-5
CDR3: CASSYPGLAEAFF
DNA: TGTGCCAGCAGTTACCCTGGACTTGCTGAAGCTTTCTTT

J: TRBJ1-2
D: TRBD1
size: .
V: TRBV6-1
CDR3: CASSTWNTGGNGYTF
DNA: TGTGCCAGCAGTACTTGGAATACAGGGGGCAATGGCTACACCTTC

J: TRBJ2-1
D: .
size: .
V: TRBV7-2
CDR3: CASSLSSRRNEQFF
DNA: TGTGCCAGCAGTCTTAGTTCTAGGAGGAATGAGCAGTTCTTC

J: TRBJ2-5
D: .
size: .
V: TRBV7-2
CDR3: CASSPQGTQETQYF
DNA: TGTGCCAGCAGCCCTCAGGGAACACAAGAGACCCAGTACTTC

J: TRBJ1-6
D: .
size: .
V: TRBV4-1
CDR3: CASRSITGTNYNSPLHF
DNA: TGCGCCAGCAGAAGCATCACAGGGACTAACTATAATTCACCCCTCCACTTT

J: TRBJ2-1
D: .
size: .
V: TRBV19
CDR3: CASSPPDGTFLNRNEQFF
DNA: TGTGCCAGTAGTCCCCCCGACGGAACCTTCTTAAATAGGAATGAGCAGTTCTTC

J: TRBJ2-7
D: TRBD2
size: once
V: TRBV27
CDR3: CASRGLAVSYEQYF
DNA: TGTGCCAGCCGGGGACTAGCGGTGTCCTACGAGCAGTACTTC

J: TRBJ1-1
D: .
size: .
V: TRBV28
CDR3: CATNLGGTEAFF
DNA: TGTGCCACAAACTTGGGGGGCACTGAAGCTTTCTTT

J: TRBJ2-5
D: TRBD1
size: .
V: TRBV4-1
CDR3: CASSQDSIQGSGTQYF
DNA: TGCGCCAGCAGCCAAGACTCGATACAGGGGTCGGGGACCCAGTACTTC

J: TRBJ1-1
D: .
size: few
V: TRBV20-1
CDR3: CSARDQRSTEAFF
DNA: TGCAGTGCTAGAGATCAACGGAGCACTGAAGCTTTCTTT

J: TRBJ2-7
D: TRBD1
size: many
V: TRBV6-2/TRBV6-3
CDR3: CASSLGQGTYEQYF
DNA: TGTGCCAGCAGTCTGGGACAGGGAACTTACGAGCAGTACTTC

J: TRBJ2-7
D: TRBD1
size: many
V: TRBV7-2
CDR3: CASSFAGTGGYEQYF
DNA: TGTGCCAGCAGCTTCGCCGGGACAGGGGGATACGAGCAGTACTTC

J: TRBJ2-2
D: .
size: many
V: TRBV11-2
CDR3: CASSLPSGELFF
DNA: TGTGCCAGCAGCTTACCGTCCGGGGAGCTGTTTTTT

J: TRBJ2-7
D: TRBD2
size: few
V: TRBV27
CDR3: CASSLLTGLAGGYEQYF
DNA: TGTGCCAGCAGTTTACTTACGGGACTAGCGGGAGGGTACGAGCAGTACTTC

J: TRBJ1-1
D: TRBD1
size: .
V: TRBV16
CDR3: CASSRLTGGHEAFF
DNA: TGTGCCAGCAGCCGATTGACAGGGGGCCATGAAGCTTTCTTT

J: TRBJ2-1
D: TRBD2
size: .
V: TRBV7-2
CDR3: CASSSRGGGGGRRINEQFF
DNA: TGTGCCAGCAGCTCCCGAGGGGGGGGGGGCGGGAGGAGAATCAATGAGCAGTTCTTC

J: TRBJ2-7
D: TRBD2
size: .
V: TRBV28
CDR3: CASSPKGLAGVDEQYF
DNA: TGTGCCAGCAGTCCTAAAGGACTAGCGGGAGTGGACGAGCAGTACTTC

J: TRBJ1-2
D: .
size: many
V: TRBV6-2/TRBV6-3
CDR3: CASSWMVEAGYTF
DNA: TGTGCCAGCAGTTGGATGGTAGAGGCTGGCTACACCTTC

J: TRBJ2-7
D: .
size: .
V: TRBV25-1
CDR3: CANQGEQYF
DNA: TGTGCCAACCAGGGCGAGCAGTACTTC

J: TRBJ2-3
D: .
size: .
V: TRBV6-1
CDR3: CASSENLARGDTQYF
DNA: TGTGCCAGCAGTGAAAACCTAGCAAGGGGAGATACGCAGTATTTT

J: TRBJ1-2
D: TRBD1
size: .
V: TRBV7-2
CDR3: CASSLLGQNYTF
DNA: TGTGCCAGCAGCTTACTGGGACAGAACTACACCTTC

J: TRBJ2-1
D: .
size: .
V: TRBV7-2
CDR3: CASSFQPKYNEQFF
DNA: TGTGCCAGCAGCTTTCAGCCTAAATACAATGAGCAGTTCTTC

J: TRBJ2-1
D: TRBD2
size: .
V: TRBV20-1
CDR3: CSARFGGGPNNEQFF
DNA: TGCAGTGCTAGATTCGGGGGAGGGCCCAACAATGAGCAGTTCTTC

J: TRBJ2-4
D: .
size: .
V: TRBV7-2
CDR3: CASSTSLAKNIQYF
DNA: TGTGCCAGCAGCACCAGTCTAGCCAAAAACATTCAGTACTTC

J: TRBJ2-4
D: TRBD1
size: .
V: TRBV6-2/TRBV6-3
CDR3: CASSYSSQGARRYF
DNA: TGTGCCAGCAGTTACTCTTCACAGGGGGCAAGAAGGTACTTC

J: TRBJ2-3
D: .
size: few
V: TRBV4-2
CDR3: CASSQPSAITDTQYF
DNA: TGTGCCAGCAGCCAGCCTAGCGCTATCACAGATACGCAGTATTTT

J: TRBJ1-2
D: TRBD1
size: .
V: TRBV28
CDR3: CASSLRGRNYGYTF
DNA: TGTGCCAGCAGTTTGAGGGGGCGGAACTATGGCTACACCTTC

J: TRBJ1-2
D: .
size: few
V: TRBV20-1
CDR3: CSAIQAWNYGYTF
DNA: TGCAGTGCTATACAGGCCTGGAACTATGGCTACACCTTC

J: TRBJ1-3
D: .
size: .
V: TRBV19
CDR3: CASSIPGTGNTIYF
DNA: TGTGCCAGTAGTATCCCTGGGACCGGAAACACCATATATTTT

J: TRBJ2-7
D: .
size: few
V: TRBV6-6
CDR3: CASSYGGPGEQYF
DNA: TGTGCCAGCAGTTACGGGGGGCCGGGCGAGCAGTACTTC

J: TRBJ1-5
D: .
size: .
V: TRBV20-1
CDR3: CSAIRDSNQPQHF
DNA: TGCAGTGCTATTCGGGACAGCAATCAGCCCCAGCATTTT

J: TRBJ1-1
D: .
size: .
V: TRBV14
CDR3: CASSQLWGTEAFF
DNA: TGTGCCAGCAGCCAATTGTGGGGCACTGAAGCTTTCTTT

J: TRBJ2-3
D: TRBD2
size: .
V: TRBV15
CDR3: CATIGGLAGESTDTQYF
DNA: TGTGCCACCATAGGAGGACTAGCGGGAGAGAGCACAGATACGCAGTATTTT

J: TRBJ2-7
D: TRBD1
size: few
V: TRBV7-2
CDR3: CASSLETGGFYEQYF
DNA: TGTGCCAGCAGCTTAGAGACAGGGGGCTTTTACGAGCAGTACTTC

J: TRBJ1-1
D: .
size: .
V: TRBV15
CDR3: CATTLGFANTEAFF
DNA: TGTGCCACCACCCTAGGTTTCGCGAACACTGAAGCTTTCTTT

J: TRBJ1-1
D: .
size: .
V: TRBV10-2
CDR3: CASRPPVQIRAFF
DNA: TGCGCCAGCAGACCCCCGGTCCAGATCAGGGCTTTCTTT

J: TRBJ2-3
D: TRBD1
size: .
V: TRBV9
CDR3: CASSAVGTGLTDTQYF
DNA: TGTGCCAGCAGCGCGGTTGGGACAGGGTTGACAGATACGCAGTATTTT

J: TRBJ2-3
D: .
size: .
V: TRBV28
CDR3: CASGFPLRLFTDESTDTQYF
DNA: TGTGCCAGCGGTTTCCCCCTACGCCTCTTCACCGACGAAAGCACAGATACGCAGTATTTT

J: TRBJ2-1
D: TRBD2
size: many
V: TRBV7-2
CDR3: CASSLASSGSRQKQFF
DNA: TGTGCCAGCAGCTTAGCTAGTAGCGGGAGTCGCCAAAAGCAGTTCTTC

J: TRBJ1-2
D: .
size: once
V: TRBV7-6
CDR3: CASVRGGNYGYTF
DNA: TGTGCCAGCGTGAGGGGGGGGAACTATGGCTACACCTTC